This TCR beta chain was identified in a study of shared clonotypes between healthy human individuals. Germline V lookup: CDR1 SGHTA, CDR2 FQGNSA. The CDR3 extends over 15 amino acids. Trimming removed 5 bases from V and 5 bases from J, with 16 bases in between. It was at deep level that the assay was run. Some clones are missing from TCRdb's copy, which holds only in-frame ones; the method was immunoSEQ multiplex PCR. The profile covers some 1.5 million clones, with 98% appearing a single time and roughly 0.45% taken by the ten largest. Those who donated, Caucasian adults without exception, all lived in Nashville, Tennessee. A CD45RA-negative memory subset and a CD45RA+ naive subset were separated from the CD4+ cells.

The chain has TRBV7-2 and TRBJ1-5; weak D call: TRBD1 (5 bases). The source of this sequence is a man aged 25 to 40 in good health. Specimen: naive CD4+ T cells sorted from blood. Regarding subset: CD45RA+ positively selected. The CDR3 region has the DNA TGTGCCAGCAGCCCCGCAGGGACGGGCGATCAGCCCCAGCATTTT. It specifies CASSPAGTGDQPQHF.